A single sample is the source of the 13 T cell receptor beta chains below, sequenced in a study of blood T cell repertoires in COVID-19. Produced via immunoSEQ multiplex PCR; TCRdb's table is partial and in-frame only. The top ten hold around 7.4% of the sample, which has around 340,000 clones, approximately 86% seen once. Sequences were obtained from peripheral blood. The receptors derive from a woman aged 60-70 years with COVID-19, enrolled during active disease.

This chain uses TRBV4-2 with TRBJ1-4; TRBD1 is a possible D gene (5 bases). The CDR3 runs to 15 residues. V was shortened by 4 bases and J by 8 bases, with 17 bases between the two germline ends. CDR1 LGHNA and CDR2 YNFKEQ come from the germline V gene. The CDR3, as DNA: TGTGCCAGCAGCCCAGATGGGCAGGGTGGAGAAAAACTGTTTTTT. It yields the protein CASSPDGQGGEKLFF.

The chain uses TRBV20-1 and TRBJ2-7; 7 bases fit TRBD2. The ends lost 3 bases at V and 0 bases at J; junction bases unmatched: 8. Germline-derived CDR1 and CDR2 are DFQATT and SNEGSKA (reference sequence). The CDR3 has 15 residues. The CDR3 protein is CSASEAGLNSYEQYF. In DNA form, the CDR3 reads TGCAGTGCTAGTGAAGCGGGACTAAACTCCTACGAGCAGTACTTC.

This chain uses TRBV15 with TRBJ1-5; D not resolved. Trimming left V 4 bases short and J 0 bases short, with 13 bases between. The germline gives CDR1 LNHNV, CDR2 YYDKDF (reference sequence). This CDR3 has 16 amino acids. CDR3 sequence: CATSTPGENSNQPQHF. The CDR3 DNA reads as TGTGCCACCAGCACCCCCGGGGAAAATAGCAATCAGCCCCAGCATTTT.

The chain recombines TRBV12-5 with TRBJ1-1; TRBD1 is a possible D gene (5 bases). With 0 bases removed from V and 2 bases from J, the gap between germline ends came to 16 bases. CDR1 LGHNT and CDR2 FRNRAP come from the germline V gene. CDR3 size: 17 residues. Here the CDR3 reads CASGLVLGRRGNTEAFF. Written as DNA, the CDR3 is TGTGCTAGTGGTTTGGTACTCGGCCGGAGGGGAAACACTGAAGCTTTCTTT.

The chain links TRBV5-4 to TRBJ1-1; D gene unclear. This CDR3 is built from 13 residues. Germline values: CDR1 SGHNT, CDR2 YYREEE (reference sequence). V lost 3 bases and J lost 6, with 12 bases in between. The CDR3 DNA reads as TGTGCCAGCAGCTACGGAGGTCGGCCTGAAGCTTTCTTT. This translates into CASSYGGRPEAFF.

The chain links TRBV7-3 to TRBJ2-2; 10 positions agree with TRBD2. V was pared by 0 bases and J by 7 bases, with 8 bases of the junction left unmatched. The CDR3 runs to 17 residues. CDR1 and CDR2 (germline): SGHTA, FQGTGA. CDR3 loop: CASSLTGTSVSSGELFF. The CDR3 DNA follows: TGTGCCAGCAGCTTAACCGGGACTAGCGTTAGCAGCGGGGAGCTGTTTTTT.

This clone has ten or more counts. The J gene is TRBJ1-4, the V gene TRBV5-1; TRBD1 agrees at 10 bases. Germline V gene sequence: CDR1 SGHRS, CDR2 YFSETQ. The CDR3 is made up of 16 amino acids. V lost 6 bases and J lost 8; bases outside the gene matches: 13. The CDR3 region is CASNTGQGGEWEKLFF. The CDR3 DNA sequence: TGCGCCAGCAATACCGGACAGGGGGGAGAATGGGAAAAACTGTTTTTT.

The V and J genes are TRBV12-3 or TRBV12-4 and TRBJ2-3; D remains ambiguous. The CDR3 loop spans 12 amino acids. The germline V and J ends were trimmed by 4 bases and 3 bases, with 5 bases remaining between them. The CDR3 here is CASSSLTDTQYF. The CDR3 region has the DNA TGTGCCAGCAGTTCCCTAACAGATACGCAGTATTTT.

The genes are TRBV18 and TRBJ1-1; D might be TRBD1 (6 bases). The ends were cut back, 6 bases at V and 7 bases at J, with 21 bases in the middle. Germline CDR1 is KGHSH and CDR2 is LQKENI. The CDR3 contains 15 residues. The CDR3 reads CASSTTWGQDGEAFF. The DNA of the CDR3 is TGTGCCAGCTCCACCACCTGGGGGCAGGACGGTGAAGCTTTCTTT.

The rearrangement links TRBV2 to TRBJ2-1; D is perhaps TRBD2 (5 bases). Per germline, CDR1 SNHLY and CDR2 FYNNEI. This CDR3 has 11 amino acids. V lost 8 bases to trimming and J lost 3 bases, with 5 bases between them. CDR3 DNA: TGTGCCAGCGAGGGCTACAATGAGCAGTTCTTC. Its protein is CASEGYNEQFF. Variable domain in full (rest from reference TRBV2 and TRBJ2-1): EPEVTQTPSHQVTQMGQEVILRCVPISNHLYFYWYRQILGQKVEFLVSFYNNEISEKSEIFDDQFSVERPDGSNFTLKIRSTKLEDSAMYFCASEGYNEQFFGPGTRLTVL.

The chain carries TRBV18 and TRBJ2-4; 9 bases are shared with TRBD1. This CDR3 has 15 residues. Losses at the gene ends were 3 bases for V and 4 bases for J; bases not matched to a gene: 4. CDR1 KGHSH and CDR2 LQKENI come from the germline V gene. CDR3 protein: CASSPGQGSKNIQYF. The CDR3 bases are TGTGCCAGCTCACCCGGACAGGGGTCGAAAAACATTCAGTACTTC. The full variable domain, completed using reference TRBV18 and TRBJ2-4, is NAGVMQNPRHLVRRRGQEARLRCSPMKGHSHVYWYRQLPEEGLKFMVYLQKENIIDESGMPKERFSAEFPKEGPSILRIQQVVRGDSAAYFCASSPGQGSKNIQYFGAGTRLSVL.

V and J are TRBV11-1 and TRBJ2-1, with D possibly TRBD2 on 5 matching bases. Between the trimmed V and J ends, which lost 1 base and 3 bases, there was a span of 7 bases. Germline CDR1 SGHAT, CDR2 FQDESV (reference sequence). The CDR3 extends over 14 amino acids. CDR3 in DNA: TGTGCCAGCAGCTTAGGGACTTTCTACAATGAGCAGTTCTTC. It yields the protein CASSLGTFYNEQFF.

This clone has a handful of counts. The chain has TRBV2 and TRBJ2-5; a possible D gene is TRBD2 (5 bases). Germline V lookup: CDR1 SNHLY, CDR2 FYNNEI. This CDR3 spans 13 amino acids. The V gene lost 7 bases and the J gene lost 4 bases, with 13 bases spanning the gap. CDR3 sequence reads: CASIRGPRETQYF. The DNA for the CDR3 is TGTGCCAGCATCCGCGGGCCGAGAGAGACCCAGTACTTC.